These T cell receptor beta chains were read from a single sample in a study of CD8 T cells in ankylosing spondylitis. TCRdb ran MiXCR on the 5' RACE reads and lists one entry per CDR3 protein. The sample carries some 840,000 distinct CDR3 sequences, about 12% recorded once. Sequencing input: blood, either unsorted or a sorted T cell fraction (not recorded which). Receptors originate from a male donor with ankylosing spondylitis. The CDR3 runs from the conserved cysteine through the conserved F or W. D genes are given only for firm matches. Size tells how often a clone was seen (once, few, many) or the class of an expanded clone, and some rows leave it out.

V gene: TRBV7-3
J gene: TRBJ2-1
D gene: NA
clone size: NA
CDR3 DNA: TGTGCCAGCAGCTTAATCAAAGCTAGCTCCTACAATGAGCAGTTCTTC
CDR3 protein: CASSLIKASSYNEQFF

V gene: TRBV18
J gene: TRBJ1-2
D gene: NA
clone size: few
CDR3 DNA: TGTGCCAGCTCACCGATTCCGGGACAACGAAACTATGGCTACACCTTC
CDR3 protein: CASSPIPGQRNYGYTF

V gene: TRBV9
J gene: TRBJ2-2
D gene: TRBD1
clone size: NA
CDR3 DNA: TGTGCCAGCAGCGGGAGGACAGGGGCCGGGGAGCTGTTTTTT
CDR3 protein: CASSGRTGAGELFF

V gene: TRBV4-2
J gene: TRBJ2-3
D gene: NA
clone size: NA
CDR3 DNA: TGTGCCAGCAGCCATCCCAGGGGCGGGATAGATACGCAGTATTTT
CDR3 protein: CASSHPRGGIDTQYF

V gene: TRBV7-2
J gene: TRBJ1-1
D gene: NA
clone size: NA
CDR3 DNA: TGTGCCAGCAGCCAGCAGGCCCCGCACATGAACACTGAAGCTTTCTTT
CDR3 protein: CASSQQAPHMNTEAFF

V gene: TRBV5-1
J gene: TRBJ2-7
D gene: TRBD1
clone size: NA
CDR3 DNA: TGCGCCAGCAAACCCCTCGGGACAGGGGGCTACGAGCAGTACTTC
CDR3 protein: CASKPLGTGGYEQYF

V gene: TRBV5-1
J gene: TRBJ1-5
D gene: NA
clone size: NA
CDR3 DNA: TGCGCCAGCAGCTTGAATCCGACAGGCAATCAGCCCCAGCATTTT
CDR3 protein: CASSLNPTGNQPQHF

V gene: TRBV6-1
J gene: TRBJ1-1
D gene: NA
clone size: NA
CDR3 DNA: TGTGCCAGCAGCCAGGGACCTACTAAAGCTTTCTTT
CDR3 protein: CASSQGPTKAFF

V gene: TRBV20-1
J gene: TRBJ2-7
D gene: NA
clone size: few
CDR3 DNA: TGCAGTGCTTCCAGGCACGAGCAGTACTTC
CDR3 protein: CSASRHEQYF

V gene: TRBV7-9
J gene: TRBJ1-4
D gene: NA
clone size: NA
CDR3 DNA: TGTGCCAGCAGCTTACGACAGCGCGGGGAAAAACTGTTTTTT
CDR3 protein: CASSLRQRGEKLFF

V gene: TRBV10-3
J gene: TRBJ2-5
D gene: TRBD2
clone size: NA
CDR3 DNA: TGTGCCATCAGTGTGGGTAGCGGGAGCGGGACCCAGTACTTC
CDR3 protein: CAISVGSGSGTQYF

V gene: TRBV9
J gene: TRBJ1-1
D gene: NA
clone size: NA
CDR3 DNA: TGTGCCAGCAGCTCCTCTGAAGGGGGGTGGGACACTGAAGCTTTCTTT
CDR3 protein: CASSSSEGGWDTEAFF

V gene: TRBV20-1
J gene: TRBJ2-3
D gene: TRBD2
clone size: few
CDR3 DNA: TGCAGTGCTAGAGATAGCGGGGGGGCAGCAGATACGCAGTATTTT
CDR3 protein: CSARDSGGAADTQYF

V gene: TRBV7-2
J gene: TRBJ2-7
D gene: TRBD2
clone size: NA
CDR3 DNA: TGTGCCAGCAGCATTAGCGGGGGACTGTACGAGCAGTACTTC
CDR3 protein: CASSISGGLYEQYF

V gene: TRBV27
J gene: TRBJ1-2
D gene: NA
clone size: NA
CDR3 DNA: TGTGCCAGCAGTGGCGACTTAAGTGGCTACACCTTC
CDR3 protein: CASSGDLSGYTF

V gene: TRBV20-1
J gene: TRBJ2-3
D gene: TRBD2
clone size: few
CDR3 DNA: TGCAGTGCAAGGGTAGCGGGAGGGCGCACAGATACGCAGTATTTT
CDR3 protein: CSARVAGGRTDTQYF

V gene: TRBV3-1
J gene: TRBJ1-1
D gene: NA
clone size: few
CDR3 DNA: TGTGCCAGCGGCCGGGGGGGTTTGAACACTGAAGCTTTCTTT
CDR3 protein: CASGRGGLNTEAFF